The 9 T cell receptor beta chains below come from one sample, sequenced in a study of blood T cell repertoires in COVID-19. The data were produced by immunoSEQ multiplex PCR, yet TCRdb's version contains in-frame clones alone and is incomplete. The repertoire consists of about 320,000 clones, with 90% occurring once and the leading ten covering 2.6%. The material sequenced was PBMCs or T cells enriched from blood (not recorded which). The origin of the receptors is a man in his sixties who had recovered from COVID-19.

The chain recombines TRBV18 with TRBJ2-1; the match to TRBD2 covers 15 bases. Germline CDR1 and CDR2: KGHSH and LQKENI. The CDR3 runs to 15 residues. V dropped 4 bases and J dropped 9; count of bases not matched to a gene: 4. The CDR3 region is CASSLEGLAGGEQFF. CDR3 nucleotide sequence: TGTGCCAGCTCACTGGAGGGACTAGCGGGAGGTGAGCAGTTCTTC.

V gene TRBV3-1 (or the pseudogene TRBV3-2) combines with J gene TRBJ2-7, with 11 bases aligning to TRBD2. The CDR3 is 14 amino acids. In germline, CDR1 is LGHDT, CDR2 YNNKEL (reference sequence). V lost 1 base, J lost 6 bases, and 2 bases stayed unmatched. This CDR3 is CASSQGLAGGEQYF. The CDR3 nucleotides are TGTGCCAGCAGCCAAGGGCTAGCGGGAGGCGAGCAGTACTTC.

The CDR3 nucleotides are TGTGCCAGCAGGAGGGGACAGGCTTCCAATCAGCCCCAGCATTTT. Protein product: CASRRGQASNQPQHF. V usage is TRBV2 and J usage is TRBJ1-5; the match to TRBD1 covers 8 bases. Per germline, CDR1 SNHLY and CDR2 FYNNEI. The V gene end was trimmed by 6 bases and the J gene end by 3 bases; junction bases not matched to a gene: 7. The CDR3 has 15 amino acids.

The CDR3 DNA follows: TGTGCCATCAGTCAGGGGATTAGCAATCAGCCCCAGCATTTT. It yields the protein CAISQGISNQPQHF. The V gene is TRBV10-3, the J gene TRBJ1-5; a weak D match, TRBD1 (6 bases). The CDR3 totals 14 residues. Germline CDR1 ENHRY, CDR2 SYGVKD. The V end was cut by 5 bases, the J end by 0 bases, with 8 bases between.

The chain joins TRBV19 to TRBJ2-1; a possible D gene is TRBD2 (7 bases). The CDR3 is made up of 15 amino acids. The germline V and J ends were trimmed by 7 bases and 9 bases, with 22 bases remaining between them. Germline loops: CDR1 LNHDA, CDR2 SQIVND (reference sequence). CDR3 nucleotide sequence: TGTGCCAGTACCATTTGGGGGGGGGCCCAATCTGAGCAGTTCTTC. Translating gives CASTIWGGAQSEQFF.

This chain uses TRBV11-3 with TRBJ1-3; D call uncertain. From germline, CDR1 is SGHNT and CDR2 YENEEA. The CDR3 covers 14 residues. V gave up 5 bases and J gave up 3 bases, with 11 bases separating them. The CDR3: CASSRGEGGNTIYF. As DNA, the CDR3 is TGTGCCAGCAGCCGCGGAGAAGGTGGAAACACCATATATTTT.

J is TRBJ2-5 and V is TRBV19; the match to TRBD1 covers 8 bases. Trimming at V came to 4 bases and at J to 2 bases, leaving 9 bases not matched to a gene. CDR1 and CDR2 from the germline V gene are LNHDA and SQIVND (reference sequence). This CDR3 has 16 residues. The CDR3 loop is CASSTRQGPIQETQYF. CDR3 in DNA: TGTGCCAGTAGTACGAGACAGGGGCCGATACAAGAGACCCAGTACTTC.

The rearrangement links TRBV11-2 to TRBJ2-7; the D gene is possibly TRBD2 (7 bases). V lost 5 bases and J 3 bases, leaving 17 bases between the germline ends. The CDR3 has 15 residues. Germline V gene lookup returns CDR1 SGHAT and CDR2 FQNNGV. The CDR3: CASSPGGGGFYEQYF. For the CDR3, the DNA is TGTGCCAGCAGCCCTGGAGGGGGGGGGTTCTACGAGCAGTACTTC.

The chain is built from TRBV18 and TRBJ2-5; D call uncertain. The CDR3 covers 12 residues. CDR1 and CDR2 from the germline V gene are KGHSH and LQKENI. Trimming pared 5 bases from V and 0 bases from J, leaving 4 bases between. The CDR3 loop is CASSSYQETQYF. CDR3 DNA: TGTGCCAGCTCATCCTACCAAGAGACCCAGTACTTC.